The 15 T cell receptor beta chains listed next were all sequenced from one sample in a study of PD-L1 blockade in urothelial cancer. The protocol was immunoSEQ multiplex PCR, while the TCRdb copy is restricted to in-frame clones and leaves out a portion. The sample records around 45,000 clones, roughly 80% being singletons. Time point here: peripheral blood 6 weeks after treatment start. The sample in question was PBMCs, obtained around atezolizumab (anti-PD-L1) treatment. The receptor set was obtained from a man aged 55 to 70 with urothelial cancer.

The chain uses TRBV5-6 and TRBJ2-7; weak D call: TRBD2 (5 bases). There are 15 residues in the CDR3. Trimming shortened V by 2 bases and J by 0 bases, and 12 bases separated the two germline ends. Germline V lookup: CDR1 SGHDT, CDR2 YYEEEE. The CDR3 reads CASSFGVGGSYEQYF. In DNA form, the CDR3 reads TGTGCCAGCAGCTTCGGGGTAGGTGGCTCCTACGAGCAGTACTTC.

The rearrangement links TRBV7-7 to TRBJ2-7, with TRBD1 matching 7 bases. CDR1 and CDR2 from the germline V gene are SSHAT and FNYEAQ (reference sequence). V trimming: 8 bases; J trimming: 1 base; junction bases outside the gene matches: 11. This CDR3 has 15 residues. CDR3 amino acids: CASEQGLFRSYEQYF. The CDR3 DNA reads as TGTGCCAGCGAACAGGGGCTTTTTCGGTCCTACGAGCAGTACTTC.

The chain couples TRBV7-8 to TRBJ2-2; D is perhaps TRBD1 (5 bases). Trimming left V 1 base short and J 9 bases short, with 6 bases between. CDR1 and CDR2 (germline): SGHVS, FQNEAQ. The CDR3 runs to 12 residues. CDR3 nucleotides: TGTGCCAGCAGCTTAGAGGGGAGGGAGCTGTTTTTT. Its translation is CASSLEGRELFF.

The chain uses TRBV6-5 and TRBJ1-1, with D possibly TRBD1 on 6 matching bases. This CDR3 spans 15 amino acids. The germline gives CDR1 MNHEY, CDR2 SVGAGI. Trimming took off 1 base at V and 1 base at J, with 10 bases between the two ends. CDR3 nucleotide sequence: TGTGCCAGCAGTTACTGGGGGCTGACGAACACTGAAGCTTTCTTT. It yields the protein CASSYWGLTNTEAFF.

This clone occurred once. The V call is TRBV6-1, the J call TRBJ1-2; D perhaps matches TRBD1 (5 bases). V gave up 4 bases and J gave up 8 bases, with 17 bases separating them. The CDR3 loop spans 14 amino acids. The germline V gene encodes CDR1 MNHNS and CDR2 SASEGT. CDR3 bases: TGTGCCAGCAGTGTGGGGGAGGGGACGGGAGGCTACACCTTC. Protein sequence: CASSVGEGTGGYTF.

For the CDR3, the DNA is TGTGCCAGCTCACCGGAATCTAGCCCGGAGACCCAGTACTTC. Translated, it gives CASSPESSPETQYF. The V call is TRBV18, the J call TRBJ2-5, with D possibly TRBD2 on 5 matching bases. Germline values: CDR1 KGHSH, CDR2 LQKENI. The CDR3 runs 14 residues. V dropped 3 bases and J dropped 5 bases, with 13 bases sitting between them.

The chain links TRBV4-1 to TRBJ1-5; possibly TRBD1 for D (5 bases). Germline V lookup: CDR1 MGHRA, CDR2 YSYEKL. The CDR3 consists of 18 residues. V lost 1 base and J lost 0, with 16 bases in between. Here the CDR3 DNA reads TGCGCCAGCAGCCAAGGTCTTCCGACAGTTTATAGCAATCAGCCCCAGCATTTT. Protein product: CASSQGLPTVYSNQPQHF.

This clone came up a few times. This sequence joins TRBV19 and TRBJ1-5; TRBD1 matches 8 bases. After removal of 3 bases from V and 9 bases from J, the junction contained 10 bases not matched to a gene. Germline-derived CDR1 and CDR2 are LNHDA and SQIVND (reference sequence). The CDR3 runs to 15 residues. CDR3 protein: CASSISGQAFPPQHF. CDR3 bases: TGTGCCAGTAGTATTTCGGGACAGGCTTTTCCGCCCCAGCATTTT.

This rearrangement joins TRBV6-6 to TRBJ1-3; TRBD1 is a possible D gene (5 bases). CDR1 MNHNY and CDR2 SVGAGI come from the germline V gene (reference sequence). The V end lost 2 bases, the J end lost 2 bases, and 13 bases lay between the germline ends. This CDR3 is built from 16 residues. CDR3 nucleotide sequence: TGTGCCAGCAGTTACGGGGCAGTATCAACTGGAAACACCATATATTTT. Translation gives CASSYGAVSTGNTIYF.

V and J are TRBV29-1 and TRBJ1-2; 9 nucleotides align to TRBD1. Losses at the gene ends were 6 bases for V and 6 bases for J; bases not matched to a gene: 2. The CDR3 runs 11 residues. Germline values: CDR1 SQVTM, CDR2 ANQGSEA. The CDR3 is CSVGQGDGYTF. CDR3 coding DNA: TGCAGCGTGGGACAGGGAGATGGCTACACCTTC.

The chain combines TRBV30 with TRBJ1-2; 11 bases map to TRBD1. This CDR3 contains 12 residues. V shed 7 bases, J shed 3 bases, and the junction held 1 base outside the gene matches. The germline V gene encodes CDR1 GTSNPN and CDR2 SVGIG (reference sequence). This chain's CDR3 is CALGQGDYGYTF. The CDR3, as DNA: TGTGCCTTGGGACAGGGGGACTATGGCTACACCTTC.

This clone was observed a handful of times. V and J are TRBV4-1 and TRBJ2-7; TRBD2 might be the D (5 bases). Germline CDR1 is MGHRA and CDR2 is YSYEKL. The CDR3 runs to 14 residues. V lost 2 bases to trimming and J lost 9 bases, with 17 bases between them. CDR3 region: CASSQPRGSNLQYF. The CDR3 DNA reads TGCGCCAGCAGCCAACCACGGGGATCCAACCTGCAGTACTTC.

The chain couples TRBV6-5 to TRBJ1-3; no reliable D call. The CDR3 runs 16 residues. V lost 0 bases and J lost 8, with 17 bases in between. Per germline, CDR1 MNHEY and CDR2 SVGAGI. The CDR3 here is CASSYSYSPRRDTIYF. CDR3 DNA sequence: TGTGCCAGCAGTTACTCGTACAGCCCCCGTCGAGACACCATATATTTT.

This clone appeared a few times. This chain joins TRBV27 and TRBJ2-5; 9 nucleotides agree with TRBD1. Germline V lookup: CDR1 MNHEY, CDR2 SMNVEV (reference sequence). This CDR3 spans 14 amino acids. V shed 9 bases and J 7 bases; nucleotides not matched to a gene: 12. The CDR3: CASRGQGPLGTQYF. In DNA, the CDR3 is TGTGCCAGTAGAGGACAGGGGCCCCTGGGGACCCAGTACTTC.

This clone showed up just a few times. The gene calls are TRBV2 and TRBJ2-5, with D perhaps TRBD1 (7 bases). The V gene's germline CDR1 is SNHLY and CDR2 FYNNEI. The CDR3 spans 18 residues. Trimming took 4 bases from V and 4 from J, leaving 25 bases between them. CDR3 in DNA: TGTGCCAGCAGTGCAAGTCTGAGGAGGGGGCCGGTGAGAGAGACCCAGTACTTC. It specifies CASSASLRRGPVRETQYF.